Listed below are T cell receptor beta chains from one sample, sequenced in a study of T cell changes during pregnancy in multiple sclerosis. The data were produced by immunoSEQ multiplex PCR, yet TCRdb's version contains in-frame clones alone and is incomplete. The sample has nearly 110,000 clones; roughly 92% are singletons. Sequences were derived from peripheral blood, sampled after pregnancy. The receptors shown here come from a female donor with multiple sclerosis, enrolled in a pregnancy study. The CDR3 runs from the conserved cysteine through the conserved F or W. The D gene is left open where the match is weak. Only some rows state a clone size, as once, few, many or a class for expanded clones.

clone size: NA
V gene: TRBV6-5
J gene: TRBJ1-2
D gene: TRBD1
CDR3 DNA: TGTGCCAGCAGCAGGACAGGGGGAGGCTACACCTTC
CDR3 protein: CASSRTGGGYTF

clone size: NA
V gene: TRBV29-1
J gene: TRBJ1-3
D gene: NA
CDR3 DNA: TGCAGCGTTGAGACTGGAGCGCCTCCATTTCAAGACACCATATATTTT
CDR3 protein: CSVETGAPPFQDTIYF

clone size: NA
V gene: TRBV6-6
J gene: TRBJ2-2
D gene: TRBD2
CDR3 DNA: TGTGCCAGCAGTCGACTAGCGGGAGGGCCTTACGGGGAGCTGTTTTTT
CDR3 protein: CASSRLAGGPYGELFF

clone size: NA
V gene: TRBV20-1
J gene: TRBJ1-6
D gene: NA
CDR3 DNA: TGCAGTGCTAGTTGGGGCTCACCCCTCCACTTT
CDR3 protein: CSASWGSPLHF

clone size: NA
V gene: TRBV19
J gene: TRBJ2-3
D gene: NA
CDR3 DNA: TGTGCCACCCAGGGGTTTGCGGATACGCAGTATTTT
CDR3 protein: CATQGFADTQYF

clone size: NA
V gene: TRBV6-6
J gene: TRBJ1-5
D gene: TRBD1
CDR3 DNA: TGTGCCACCGCGGCGACAGGGAGTAGTGGCAATCAGCCCCAGCATTTT
CDR3 protein: CATAATGSSGNQPQHF

clone size: once
V gene: TRBV12-5
J gene: TRBJ1-4
D gene: TRBD1
CDR3 DNA: TGTGCTAGTGGTTCCGGGACAGGGGATGAAAAACTGTTTTTT
CDR3 protein: CASGSGTGDEKLFF

clone size: NA
V gene: TRBV7-9
J gene: TRBJ1-4
D gene: TRBD1
CDR3 DNA: TGTGCCAGCAGCACTGGACAGGGAAAGAGAAAACTGTTTTTT
CDR3 protein: CASSTGQGKRKLFF

clone size: NA
V gene: TRBV7-2
J gene: TRBJ1-2
D gene: TRBD1
CDR3 DNA: TGTGCCAGCAGCTCAACAGGGGGCGATGGCTACACCTTC
CDR3 protein: CASSSTGGDGYTF

clone size: NA
V gene: TRBV2
J gene: TRBJ2-2
D gene: TRBD1
CDR3 DNA: TGTGCCAGCAGCAGGACAGGGGCTGACACCGGGGAGCTGTTTTTT
CDR3 protein: CASSRTGADTGELFF

clone size: NA
V gene: TRBV2
J gene: TRBJ2-7
D gene: TRBD2
CDR3 DNA: TGTGCCAGCGCCGGAATAGCGGGGGGGCCCTACGAGCAGTACTTC
CDR3 protein: CASAGIAGGPYEQYF

clone size: NA
V gene: TRBV7-9
J gene: TRBJ2-5
D gene: TRBD2
CDR3 DNA: TGTGCCAGCAGCTTAGGGGCGCTAGCGGACCAAGAGACCCAGTACTTC
CDR3 protein: CASSLGALADQETQYF

clone size: NA
V gene: TRBV5-1
J gene: TRBJ2-7
D gene: TRBD1
CDR3 DNA: TGCGCCAGCAGCTTACAGGGGACCGCGCGAGACGAGCAGTACTTC
CDR3 protein: CASSLQGTARDEQYF

clone size: NA
V gene: TRBV4-2
J gene: TRBJ2-3
D gene: TRBD2
CDR3 DNA: TGTGCCAGCAGCCAGGGACTAGCGGGAGTTACGCAGTATTTT
CDR3 protein: CASSQGLAGVTQYF

clone size: NA
V gene: TRBV19
J gene: TRBJ1-2
D gene: NA
CDR3 DNA: TGTGCCAGTAGTATGGGGCCACCGGTTGAGGCTCGTCGCTTC
CDR3 protein: CASSMGPPVEARRF

clone size: NA
V gene: TRBV11-3
J gene: TRBJ2-2
D gene: TRBD2
CDR3 DNA: TGTGCCAGCAGCTCCCGACTAGCGGGAGGCCCCGGGGAGCTGTTTTTT
CDR3 protein: CASSSRLAGGPGELFF